Shown below are 26 T cell receptor beta chains from a single sample sequenced in a study of T-cell memory formation after mild COVID-19. Via MiXCR, TCRdb re-called the 5' RACE reads, giving one row per CDR3 protein. The sample consists of some 440,000 distinct CDR3 sequences, 20% to 25% of them appearing once. The sample taken for sequencing was PBMCs or a T cell subset sorted from them (not recorded which). The receptors were gathered from an adult woman who had mild COVID-19 (a few samples of this study predate the infection). Cell type and time point are not known.

This chain connects TRBV6-5 to TRBJ2-5, with a possible D match to TRBD1 (5 bases). Germline CDR1 MNHEY, CDR2 SVGAGI. CDR3 length: 14 residues. V lost 0 bases and J lost 4, with 9 bases in between. The CDR3 region is CASSYSGVVETQYF. The CDR3 DNA sequence: TGTGCCAGCAGTTACTCAGGGGTTGTAGAGACCCAGTACTTC.

The chain is built from TRBV7-9 and TRBJ2-1; the D gene is possibly TRBD2 (5 bases). Germline V gene sequence: CDR1 SEHNR, CDR2 FQNEAQ (reference sequence). The CDR3 sequence is 14 residues long. Trimming removed 2 bases from V and 8 bases from J, with 13 bases in between. The chain's CDR3 is CASSLRRAGDEQFF. The CDR3 bases are TGTGCCAGCAGCTTAAGGCGGGCCGGGGATGAGCAGTTCTTC.

This clonotype was counted a few times. The V and J genes are TRBV5-6 and TRBJ2-7, with 12 bases fitting TRBD1. After removal of 4 bases from V and 3 bases from J, the junction contained 8 bases not matched to a gene. CDR3 size: 16 residues. From germline, CDR1 is SGHDT and CDR2 YYEEEE. CDR3 bases: TGTGCCAGCAGCCTCGGGACAGGGGGCGATTTCTACGAGCAGTACTTC. Protein sequence: CASSLGTGGDFYEQYF.

J is TRBJ2-1 and V is TRBV7-2, with D perhaps matching TRBD1 (5 bases). The length of the CDR3 is 15 residues. Trimming left V 6 bases short and J 0 bases short, with 12 bases between. CDR1 SGHTA and CDR2 FQGNSA come from the germline V gene. CDR3 bases: TGTGCCAGCAGAATAGGGGCGGCCTCCTACAATGAGCAGTTCTTC. It codes for CASRIGAASYNEQFF.

The chain is built from TRBV9 and TRBJ1-2; 12 nucleotides line up with TRBD1. Per the germline V gene, CDR1 is SGDLS and CDR2 is YYNGEE. This CDR3 has 15 amino acids. V lost 1 base to trimming and J lost 8 bases; unmatched junction nucleotides: 6. The CDR3 nucleotides are TGTGCCAGCAGCGTACGGGGACAGGGGGCCCAAGGCTACACCTTC. Protein: CASSVRGQGAQGYTF. The full variable domain, completed using reference TRBV9 and TRBJ1-2, is DSGVTQTPKHLITATGQRVTLRCSPRSGDLSVYWYQQSLDQGLQFLIQYYNGEERAKGNILERFSAQQFPDLHSELNLSSLELGDSALYFCASSVRGQGAQGYTFGSGTRLTVV.

The V and J genes are TRBV11-2 and TRBJ1-4; the D is unclear. The V end was cut by 1 base, the J end by 11 bases, with 14 bases between. The CDR3 is made up of 14 amino acids. Germline V CDR1 and CDR2: SGHAT, FQNNGV. As DNA, the CDR3 is TGTGCCAGCAGCTTAGCCGGCGCAACGGGGAAACTGTTTTTT. This encodes CASSLAGATGKLFF.

The genes are TRBV29-1 and TRBJ2-7, with TRBD2 identical over 9 bases. This CDR3 has 14 residues. V was clipped by 4 bases and J by 2 bases; unmatched bases: 6. In germline, CDR1 is SQVTM, CDR2 ANQGSEA. The CDR3 coding sequence is TGCAGCGTTGGGAAGCGGGAGGCCGCCTACGAGCAGTACTTC. Translating gives CSVGKREAAYEQYF.

The chain is built from TRBV15 and TRBJ2-4, with 8 positions matching TRBD1. Germline CDR1 and CDR2: LNHNV and YYDKDF (reference sequence). J gave up 7 bases and V 2 bases, and 7 bases lay outside the gene matches. This CDR3 region has 15 residues. The DNA for the CDR3 is TGTGCCACCAGCAGATTTGGACAGGGTGGTAACATTCAGTACTTC. It encodes CATSRFGQGGNIQYF.

In its sample, this clonotype was seen once. The chain has TRBV18 and TRBJ1-6; TRBD1 matches 8 bases. The junction had 18 bases not matched to a gene; V was cut back by 6 bases and J by 14 bases. The CDR3 contains 16 residues. Germline V lookup: CDR1 KGHSH, CDR2 LQKENI. This CDR3 is CASSRLPGQAEATLHF. CDR3 bases: TGTGCCAGCTCGCGACTTCCGGGACAGGCCGAAGCCACCCTCCACTTT.

This chain connects TRBV12-3 or TRBV12-4 to TRBJ1-4; possibly TRBD1 for D (5 bases). The CDR3 sequence is 15 residues long. Deletions cut 3 bases from V and 3 bases from J, with 11 bases between. The CDR3 coding sequence is TGTGCCAGCAGTTTTAAGGGGCTAGCTAATGAAAAACTGTTTTTT. It codes for CASSFKGLANEKLFF.

V usage is TRBV3-1 and J usage is TRBJ2-7; no reliable D call. Trimming stripped 2 bases from V and 9 bases from J, with 11 bases between. Looked up from germline, CDR1 is LGHDT and CDR2 is YNNKEL (reference sequence). The CDR3 consists of 12 residues. As DNA, the CDR3 is TGTGCCAGCAGCCAACCCGATAGTACGCAGTACTTC. Translation gives CASSQPDSTQYF.

This chain joins TRBV12-3 or TRBV12-4 and TRBJ2-3, with TRBD2 identical over 8 bases. The V and J ends lost 5 bases and 2 bases, in that order; junction bases with no gene match: 9. The CDR3 has 16 residues. CDR3 region: CASSPRVSGVTDTQYF. CDR3 DNA sequence: TGTGCCAGCAGTCCCCGGGTTAGCGGGGTCACAGATACGCAGTATTTT.

The J gene is TRBJ2-1, the V gene TRBV4-3; D is perhaps TRBD1 (6 bases). Trimming took 5 bases from V and 7 from J, leaving 12 bases between them. CDR1 LGHNA and CDR2 YSLEER come from the germline V gene. The CDR3 has 13 amino acids. The CDR3 DNA follows: TGCGCCAGCAGCGAGGGGGTCTGGAATGAGCAGTTCTTC. Translated, it gives CASSEGVWNEQFF.

The chain joins TRBV5-1 to TRBJ2-7; perhaps TRBD1 as D (5 bases). The CDR3 contains 13 residues. Germline V CDR1 and CDR2: SGHRS, YFSETQ. The V end was cut by 4 bases, the J end by 6 bases, with 14 bases between. The CDR3 DNA is TGCGCCAGCAGCCCCTCAGGGTCTGGCGAGCAGTACTTC. This codes for CASSPSGSGEQYF.

V is TRBV7-6 and J is TRBJ2-3; TRBD1 or TRBD2 may be the D gene (7 bases each). The CDR3 contains 14 residues. Germline lookup yields CDR1 SGHVS and CDR2 FNYEAQ. Between the trimmed V and J ends, which lost 6 bases and 3 bases, there was a span of 13 bases. CDR3 sequence: CASSPQGGTDTQYF. The DNA of the CDR3 is TGTGCCAGCAGTCCTCAGGGGGGGACAGATACGCAGTATTTT. Using reference TRBV7-6 and TRBJ2-3 for the parts outside the CDR3, the full variable domain is GAGVSQSPRYKVTKRGQDVALRCDPISGHVSLYWYRQALGQGPEFLTYFNYEAQQDKSGLPNDRFSAERPEGSISTLTIQRTEQRDSAMYRCASSPQGGTDTQYFGPGTRLTVL.

This clonotype was seen only a few times. The chain employs TRBV28 and TRBJ1-2; D might be TRBD1 (6 bases). CDR3 size: 15 residues. The germline V gene has CDR1 MDHEN and CDR2 SYDVKM. Trimming stripped 5 bases from V and 2 bases from J, with 15 bases between. The CDR3 protein is CASSPQGLRNYGYTF. The CDR3 bases are TGTGCCAGCAGTCCTCAGGGGCTCCGAAACTATGGCTACACCTTC.

This clonotype has just a few counts. This chain links TRBV9 with TRBJ2-2, with a tentative D call TRBD2 (5 bases). The CDR3 covers 16 residues. The germline V gene encodes CDR1 SGDLS and CDR2 YYNGEE. Between the trimmed V and J ends, which lost 0 bases and 6 bases, there was a span of 15 bases. The CDR3 protein is CASSVGGLPAPGELFF. DNA for the CDR3: TGTGCCAGCAGCGTAGGAGGACTCCCGGCCCCCGGGGAGCTGTTTTTT.

The chain uses TRBV4-3 and TRBJ2-7; 11 nucleotides align to TRBD2. The V segment lost 4 bases and the J segment 6 bases; nucleotides outside the gene matches: 8. The germline gives CDR1 LGHNA, CDR2 YSLEER. The CDR3 runs to 15 residues. The CDR3 loop is CASSPRTTSGTEQYF. The CDR3 region has the DNA TGCGCCAGCAGCCCCCGAACGACTAGCGGGACCGAGCAGTACTTC.

This sequence joins TRBV20-1 and TRBJ1-1; possibly TRBD1 for D (5 bases). Germline V gene data show CDR1 as DFQATT and CDR2 as SNEGSKA (reference sequence). V lost 3 bases to trimming and J lost 0 bases, with 23 bases between them. The CDR3 has 18 residues. DNA of the CDR3: TGCAGTGCTAGGTTTACATTGGGGCAGAGGGGCATGAACACTGAAGCTTTCTTT. Translation gives CSARFTLGQRGMNTEAFF.

CDR3: CASSYLSSTDTQYF. CDR3 nucleotide sequence: TGTGCCAGCAGTTATCTCTCTAGCACAGATACGCAGTATTTT. The V gene is TRBV12-3 or TRBV12-4, the J gene TRBJ2-3; the D is unclear. The V end was cut by 4 bases, the J end by 0 bases, with 8 bases between. This CDR3 is built from 14 residues.

This clonotype was observed a handful of times. The chain combines TRBV5-5 with TRBJ2-1; D call uncertain. V was trimmed by 6 bases and J by 10 bases, leaving 14 bases between them. The CDR3 length is 12 residues. Germline CDR1 is SGHKS and CDR2 is YYEKEE (reference sequence). In DNA, the CDR3 is TGTGCCAGCACGTATGGGAAGTCCGAGCAGTTCTTC. Encoded protein: CASTYGKSEQFF. Full variable domain (outside the CDR3, taken from reference TRBV5-5 and TRBJ2-1): DAGVTQSPTHLIKTRGQQVTLRCSPISGHKSVSWYQQVLGQGPQFIFQYYEKEERGRGNFPDRFSARQFPNYSSELNVNALLLGDSALYLCASTYGKSEQFFGPGTRLTVL.

The J gene is TRBJ2-2, the V gene TRBV23-1; 10 nucleotides line up with TRBD1. TRBV23-1 is treated as an ORF (open reading frame) with a function not yet certain. V dropped 2 bases and J dropped 3; count of bases not matched to a gene: 6. The CDR3 length is 17 residues. CDR3 sequence (DNA): TGCGCCAGCAGTCAACGGGACAGGGGATCGGACACCGGGGAGCTGTTTTTT. Protein sequence: CASSQRDRGSDTGELFF.

The chain employs TRBV7-8 and TRBJ2-3; 8 positions agree with TRBD2. Germline CDR1 and CDR2: SGHVS and FQNEAQ. CDR3 size: 18 residues. With 1 base clipped from V and 0 bases from J, the junction kept 9 bases outside the gene matches. This CDR3 reads CASSLGMWLAGSTDTQYF. The CDR3 DNA sequence: TGTGCCAGCAGCTTAGGGATGTGGCTAGCGGGTAGCACAGATACGCAGTATTTT.

This clonotype was picked up a small number of times. This rearrangement joins TRBV15 to TRBJ2-1; D is possibly TRBD1 or TRBD2 (6 bases each). This CDR3 spans 17 amino acids. Germline CDR1 is LNHNV and CDR2 is YYDKDF (reference sequence). Trimming cost V 0 bases and J 0 bases, with 12 bases left between them. The CDR3 nucleotides read TGTGCCACCAGCAGAGATTTAGCGGACAGCTCCTACAATGAGCAGTTCTTC. Amino acid sequence: CATSRDLADSSYNEQFF. Supplemented by reference TRBV15 and TRBJ2-1, the full variable domain reads DAMVIQNPRYQVTQFGKPVTLSCSQTLNHNVMYWYQQKSSQAPKLLFHYYDKDFNNEADTPDNFQSRRPNTSFCFLDIRSPGLGDTAMYLCATSRDLADSSYNEQFFGPGTRLTVL.

This clonotype was counted between two and nine times. The chain joins TRBV6-2 or TRBV6-3 to TRBJ2-3; D perhaps matches TRBD2 (5 bases). The CDR3 is 18 residues long. Trimming cost V 5 bases and J 6 bases, with 27 bases left between them. Per germline, CDR1 MNHEY and CDR2 SVGEGT. For the CDR3, the DNA is TGTGCCAGCAGTCCCGGTTATTTGCGGGCCTACCCAGAGGATACGCAGTATTTT. Translating it yields CASSPGYLRAYPEDTQYF.

The genes are TRBV6-6 and TRBJ2-7; D possibly corresponds to TRBD1 (6 bases). The V end was cut by 7 bases, the J end by 2 bases, with 15 bases between. The CDR3 consists of 14 residues. Germline V gene data show CDR1 as MNHNY and CDR2 as SVGAGI (reference sequence). The CDR3 loop is CASTLRDTTYEQYF. The CDR3 DNA sequence: TGTGCCAGCACCCTCCGGGACACCACCTACGAGCAGTACTTC.